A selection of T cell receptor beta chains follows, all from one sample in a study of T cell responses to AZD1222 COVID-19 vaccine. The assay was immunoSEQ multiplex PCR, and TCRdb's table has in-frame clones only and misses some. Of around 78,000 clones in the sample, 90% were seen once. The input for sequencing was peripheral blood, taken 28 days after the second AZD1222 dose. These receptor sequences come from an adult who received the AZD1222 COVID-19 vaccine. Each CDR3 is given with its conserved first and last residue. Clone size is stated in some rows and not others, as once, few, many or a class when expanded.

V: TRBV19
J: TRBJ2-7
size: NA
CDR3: CASSIVAGEGYEQYF

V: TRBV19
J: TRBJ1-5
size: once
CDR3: CATDAGNRPQHF

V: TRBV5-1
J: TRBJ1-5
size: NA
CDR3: CASSLGAVNQPQHF

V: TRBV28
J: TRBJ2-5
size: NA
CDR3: CASSLRGDSRETQYF

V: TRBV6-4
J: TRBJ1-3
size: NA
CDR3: CASSQEHNGNTIYF

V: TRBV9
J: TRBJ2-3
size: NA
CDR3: CASSVVTSGGSTDTQYF

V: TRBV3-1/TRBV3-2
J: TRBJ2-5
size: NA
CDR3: CASSPGQGPGETQYF

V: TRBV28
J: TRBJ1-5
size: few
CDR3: CASSLGGVWPQHF

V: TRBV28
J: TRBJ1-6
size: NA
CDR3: CASSLVWGSPLHF

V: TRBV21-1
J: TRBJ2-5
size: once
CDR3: CASSKSGRAPPATQYF

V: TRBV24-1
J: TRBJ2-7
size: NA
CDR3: CATSLGGPPYEQYF

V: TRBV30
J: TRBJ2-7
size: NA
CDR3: CAWKDRGNYEQYF

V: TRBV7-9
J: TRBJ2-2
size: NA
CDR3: CASSPLRAVGTGELFF

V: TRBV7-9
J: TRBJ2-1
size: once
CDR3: CASSSTGTYNEQFF

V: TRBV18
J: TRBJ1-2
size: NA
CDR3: CASSEKQAGYTF

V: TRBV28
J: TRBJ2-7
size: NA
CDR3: CAISRGGTYVEQYF